This record looks at one TCR beta chain sequence and its context. What it binds is not known. V was clipped by 8 bases and J by 1 base; unmatched bases: 7. The length of the CDR3 is 14 residues. Per germline, CDR1 SEHNR and CDR2 FQNEAQ (reference sequence). The PCR used 60 Vbeta and 13 Jbeta primers. Generated by immunoSEQ multiplex PCR, the TCRdb table keeps only in-frame clones and is missing some. The sample shows about 69,000 clones, about 75% of them seen only once. The data were taken from a study of cytomegalovirus exposure and HLA in healthy donors. The overall study: An earlier analysis found some 120 million unique TCR beta sequences from approximately 200 million T cells. Around four fifths of 398 genotyped donors fell in the Caucasian-associated ancestry cluster. General study findings and limits: Most CMV-associated TCR beta chains were later found to appear HLA-restricted. Cytomegalovirus status was reportedly diagnosed by the classifier with high specificity and sensitivity.

Sequenced material: PBMCs. The chain recombines TRBV7-9 with TRBJ1-1; TRBD1 matches 7 bases. This receptor was taken from a man between 18 and 29 years old in good health and CMV-seronegative. CDR3 protein: CASGNRGSNTEAFF. The CDR3 coding sequence is TGTGCCAGCGGGAACAGGGGATCGAACACTGAAGCTTTCTTT.